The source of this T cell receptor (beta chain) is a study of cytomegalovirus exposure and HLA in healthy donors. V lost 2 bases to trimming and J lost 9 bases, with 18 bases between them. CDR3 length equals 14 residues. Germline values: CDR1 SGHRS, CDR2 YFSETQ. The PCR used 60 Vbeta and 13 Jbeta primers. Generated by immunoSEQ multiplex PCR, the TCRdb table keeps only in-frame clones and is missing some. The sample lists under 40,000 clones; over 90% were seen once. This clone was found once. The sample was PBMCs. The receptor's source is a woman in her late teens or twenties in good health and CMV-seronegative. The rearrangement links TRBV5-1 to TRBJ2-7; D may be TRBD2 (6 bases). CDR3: CASSFASAPWVQYF. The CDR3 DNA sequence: TGCGCCAGCAGCTTCGCTAGCGCTCCTTGGGTGCAGTACTTC.